This TCR beta chain was documented in a study of post-analysis software for immune sequencing data. Study results and caveats: Those with multiple sclerosis, the patient group, showed significantly lower normalized Chao1 diversity than controls. When the samples were clustered directly with F measure, those that had been prepared in the same batch showed strong co-clustering.

As to this clonotype: As yet, its antigen is unknown. A read error may produce the germline difference seen at one junction end.

cDNA libraries of TCR beta carried unique molecular identifiers. TCRdb redid the calling of the PCR reads with MiXCR, one entry per CDR3 protein. Here the sample spans some 700,000 distinct CDR3 sequences, approximately 59% being singletons. Sequencing input: blood. The source of this sequence is a girl aged 2 to 10 with multiple sclerosis.

The CDR3 loop reads CASSHGTGGHNEQYF. The CDR3 DNA reads TGTGCTAGCAGCCACGGGACAGGGGGCCACAATGAGCAGTACTTC. The V gene is TRBV7-7, the J gene TRBJ2-7, with 12 nucleotides matching TRBD1. The CDR3 covers 15 residues. In germline, CDR1 is SSHAT, CDR2 FNYEAQ (reference sequence).